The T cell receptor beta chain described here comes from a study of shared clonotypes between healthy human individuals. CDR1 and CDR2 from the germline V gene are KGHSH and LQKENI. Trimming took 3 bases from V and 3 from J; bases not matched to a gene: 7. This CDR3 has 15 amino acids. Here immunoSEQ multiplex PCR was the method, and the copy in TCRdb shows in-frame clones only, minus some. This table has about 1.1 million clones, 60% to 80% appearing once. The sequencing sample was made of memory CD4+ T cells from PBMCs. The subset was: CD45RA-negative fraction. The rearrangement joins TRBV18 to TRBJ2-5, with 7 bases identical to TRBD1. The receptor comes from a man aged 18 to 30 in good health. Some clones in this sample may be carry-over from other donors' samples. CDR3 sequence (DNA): TGTGCCAGCTCACCGAGGACAGGATGGAAAGAGACCCAGTACTTC. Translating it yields CASSPRTGWKETQYF.